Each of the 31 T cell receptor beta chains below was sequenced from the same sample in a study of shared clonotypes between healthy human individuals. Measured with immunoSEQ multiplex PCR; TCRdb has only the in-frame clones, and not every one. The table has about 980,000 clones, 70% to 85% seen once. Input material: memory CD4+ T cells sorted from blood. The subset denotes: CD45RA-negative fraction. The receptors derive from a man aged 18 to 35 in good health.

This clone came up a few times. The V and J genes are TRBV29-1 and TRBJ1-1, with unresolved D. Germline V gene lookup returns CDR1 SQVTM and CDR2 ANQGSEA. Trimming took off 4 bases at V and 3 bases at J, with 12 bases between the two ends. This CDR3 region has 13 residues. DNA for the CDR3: TGCAGCGTTGGAGAAACTTATGACACTGAAGCTTTCTTT. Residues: CSVGETYDTEAFF.

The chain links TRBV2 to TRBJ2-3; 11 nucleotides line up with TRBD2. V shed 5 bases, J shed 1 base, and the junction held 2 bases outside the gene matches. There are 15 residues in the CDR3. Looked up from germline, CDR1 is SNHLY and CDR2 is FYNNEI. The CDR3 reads CASSLSGRGTDTQYF. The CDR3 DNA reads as TGTGCCAGCAGTCTTAGCGGGAGGGGCACAGATACGCAGTATTTT.

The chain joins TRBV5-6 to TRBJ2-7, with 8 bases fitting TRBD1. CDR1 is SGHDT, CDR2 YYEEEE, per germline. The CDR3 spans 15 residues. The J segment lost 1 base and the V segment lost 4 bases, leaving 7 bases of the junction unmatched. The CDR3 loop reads CASSVRGLASYEQYF. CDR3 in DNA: TGTGCCAGCAGCGTCAGGGGGCTAGCATCCTACGAGCAGTACTTC.

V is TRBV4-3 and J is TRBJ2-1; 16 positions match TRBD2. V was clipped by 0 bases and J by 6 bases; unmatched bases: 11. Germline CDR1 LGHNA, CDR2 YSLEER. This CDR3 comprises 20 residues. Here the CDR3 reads CASSQENLGLAGGLGNEQFF. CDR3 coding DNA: TGCGCCAGCAGCCAAGAGAATCTGGGACTAGCGGGAGGGCTCGGCAATGAGCAGTTCTTC.

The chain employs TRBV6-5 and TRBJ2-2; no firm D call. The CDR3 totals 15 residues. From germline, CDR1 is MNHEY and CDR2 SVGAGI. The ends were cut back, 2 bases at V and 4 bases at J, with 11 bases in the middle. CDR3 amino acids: CASSYMGSSTGELFF. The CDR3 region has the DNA TGTGCCAGCAGTTACATGGGCAGCTCCACCGGGGAGCTGTTTTTT.

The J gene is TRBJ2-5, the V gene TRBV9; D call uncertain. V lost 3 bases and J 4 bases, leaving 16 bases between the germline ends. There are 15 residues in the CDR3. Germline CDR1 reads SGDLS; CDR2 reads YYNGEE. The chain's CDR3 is CASSADNYGRETQYF. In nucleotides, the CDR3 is TGTGCCAGCAGCGCCGATAACTACGGACGAGAGACCCAGTACTTC.

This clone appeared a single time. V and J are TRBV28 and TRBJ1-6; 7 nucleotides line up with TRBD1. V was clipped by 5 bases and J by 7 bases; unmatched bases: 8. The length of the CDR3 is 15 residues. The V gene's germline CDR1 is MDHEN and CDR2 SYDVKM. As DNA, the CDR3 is TGTGCCAGCAGTACACACGGGACAGTAAATTCACCCCTCCACTTT. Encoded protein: CASSTHGTVNSPLHF. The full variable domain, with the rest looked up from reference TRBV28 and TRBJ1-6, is DVKVTQSSRYLVKRTGEKVFLECVQDMDHENMFWYRQDPGLGLRLIYFSYDVKMKEKGDIPEGYSVSREKKERFSLILESASTNQTSMYLCASSTHGTVNSPLHFGNGTRLTVT.

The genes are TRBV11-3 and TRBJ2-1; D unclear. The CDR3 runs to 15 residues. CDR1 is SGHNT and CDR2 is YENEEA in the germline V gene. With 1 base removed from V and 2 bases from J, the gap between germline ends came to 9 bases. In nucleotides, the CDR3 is TGTGCCAGCAGCTTAGGGGCGGTTCCCTACAATGAGCAGTTCTTC. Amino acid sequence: CASSLGAVPYNEQFF.

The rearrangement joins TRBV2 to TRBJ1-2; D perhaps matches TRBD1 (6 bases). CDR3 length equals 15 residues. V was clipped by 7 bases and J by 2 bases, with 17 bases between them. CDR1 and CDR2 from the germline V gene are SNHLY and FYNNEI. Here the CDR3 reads CASKRGHPGNYGYTF. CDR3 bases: TGTGCCAGCAAGAGGGGACACCCCGGGAACTATGGCTACACCTTC. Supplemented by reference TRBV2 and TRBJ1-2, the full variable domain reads EPEVTQTPSHQVTQMGQEVILRCVPISNHLYFYWYRQILGQKVEFLVSFYNNEISEKSEIFDDQFSVERPDGSNFTLKIRSTKLEDSAMYFCASKRGHPGNYGYTFGSGTRLTVV.

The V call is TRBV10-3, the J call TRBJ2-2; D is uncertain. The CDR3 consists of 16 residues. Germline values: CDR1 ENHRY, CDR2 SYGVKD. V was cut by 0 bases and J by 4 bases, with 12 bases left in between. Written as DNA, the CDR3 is TGTGCCATCAGTGAGTCAGGTACCTCGGGCACCGGGGAGCTGTTTTTT. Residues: CAISESGTSGTGELFF.

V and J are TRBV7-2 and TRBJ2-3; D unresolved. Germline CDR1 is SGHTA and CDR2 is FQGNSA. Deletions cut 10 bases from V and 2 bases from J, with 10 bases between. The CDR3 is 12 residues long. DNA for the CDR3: TGTGCCACCAGAGGAACCACAGATACGCAGTATTTT. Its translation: CATRGTTDTQYF.

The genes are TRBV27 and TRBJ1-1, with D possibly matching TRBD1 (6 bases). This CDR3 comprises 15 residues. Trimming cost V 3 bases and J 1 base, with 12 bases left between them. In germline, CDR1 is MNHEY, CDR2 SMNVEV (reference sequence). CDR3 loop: CASSLAGQPNTEAFF. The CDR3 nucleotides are TGTGCCAGCAGTTTGGCCGGACAGCCGAACACTGAAGCTTTCTTT.

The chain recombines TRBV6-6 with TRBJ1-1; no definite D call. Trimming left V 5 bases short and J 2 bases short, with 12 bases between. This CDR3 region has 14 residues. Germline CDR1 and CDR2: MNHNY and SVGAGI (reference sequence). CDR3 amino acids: CASSRLASNTEAFF. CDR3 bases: TGTGCCAGCAGTCGCCTAGCTTCCAACACTGAAGCTTTCTTT.

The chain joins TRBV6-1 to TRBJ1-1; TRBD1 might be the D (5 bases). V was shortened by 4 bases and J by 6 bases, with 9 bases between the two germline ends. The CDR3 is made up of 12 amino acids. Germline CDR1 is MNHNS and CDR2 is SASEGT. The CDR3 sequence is CASSGDRAEAFF. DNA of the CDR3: TGTGCCAGCAGTGGGGACCGGGCTGAAGCTTTCTTT.

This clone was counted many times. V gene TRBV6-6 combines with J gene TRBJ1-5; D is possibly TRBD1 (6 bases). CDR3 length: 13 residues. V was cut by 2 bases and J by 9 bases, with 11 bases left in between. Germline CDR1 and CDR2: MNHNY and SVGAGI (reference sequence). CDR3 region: CASSYRGDPPQHF. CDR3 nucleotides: TGTGCCAGCAGTTACAGGGGGGATCCGCCCCAGCATTTT.

The CDR3 spells CASRRTPNTGELFF. Written as DNA, the CDR3 is TGTGCCAGCAGGCGGACACCGAACACCGGGGAGCTGTTTTTT. This chain uses TRBV9 with TRBJ2-2; TRBD1 might be the D (5 bases). CDR3 length: 14 amino acids. Germline lookup yields CDR1 SGDLS and CDR2 YYNGEE. The V gene lost 5 bases and the J gene lost 0 bases, with 8 bases spanning the gap.

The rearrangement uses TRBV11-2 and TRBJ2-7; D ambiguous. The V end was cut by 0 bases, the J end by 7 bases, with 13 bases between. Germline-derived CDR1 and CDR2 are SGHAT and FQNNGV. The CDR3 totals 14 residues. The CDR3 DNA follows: TGTGCCAGCAGCTTAGAGCCGTACAATGGGGAGCAGTACTTC. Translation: CASSLEPYNGEQYF.

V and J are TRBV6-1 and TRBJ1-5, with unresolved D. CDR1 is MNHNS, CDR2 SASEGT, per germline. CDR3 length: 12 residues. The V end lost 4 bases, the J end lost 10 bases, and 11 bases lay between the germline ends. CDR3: CASSAKGAPQHF. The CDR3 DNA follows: TGTGCCAGCAGTGCCAAGGGCGCTCCCCAGCATTTT.

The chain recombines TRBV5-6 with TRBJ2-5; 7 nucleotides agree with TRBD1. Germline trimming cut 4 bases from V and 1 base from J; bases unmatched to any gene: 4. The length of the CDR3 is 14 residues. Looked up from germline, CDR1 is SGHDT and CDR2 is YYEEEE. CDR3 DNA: TGTGCCAGCAGCCTGACAGGGAGCCAAGAGACCCAGTACTTC. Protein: CASSLTGSQETQYF.

The CDR3, as DNA: TGTGCCAGCAGCTTAGTAATCACCGGCTACACCTTC. It is translated as CASSLVITGYTF. The V gene is TRBV7-2, the J gene TRBJ1-2; no definite D call. Trimming cost V 1 base and J 8 bases, with 8 bases left between them. Germline assignment: CDR1 SGHTA and CDR2 FQGNSA. This CDR3 has 12 amino acids.

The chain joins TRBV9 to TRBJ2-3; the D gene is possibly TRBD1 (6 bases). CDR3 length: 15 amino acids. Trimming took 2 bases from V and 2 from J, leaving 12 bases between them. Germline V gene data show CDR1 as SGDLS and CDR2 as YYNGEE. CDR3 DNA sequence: TGTGCCAGCAGCGTCAGACAGGACCTCACAGATACGCAGTATTTT. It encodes CASSVRQDLTDTQYF.

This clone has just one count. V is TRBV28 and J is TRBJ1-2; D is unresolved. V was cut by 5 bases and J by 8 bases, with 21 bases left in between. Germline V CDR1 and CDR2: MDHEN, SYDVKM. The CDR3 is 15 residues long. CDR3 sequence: CASSLGRHSYEGYTF. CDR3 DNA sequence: TGTGCCAGCAGTCTCGGACGGCACAGCTATGAGGGCTACACCTTC.

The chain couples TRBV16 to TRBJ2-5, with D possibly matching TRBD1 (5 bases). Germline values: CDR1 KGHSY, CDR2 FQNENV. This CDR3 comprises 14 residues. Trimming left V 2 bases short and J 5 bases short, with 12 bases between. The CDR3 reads CASSQQTEGETQYF. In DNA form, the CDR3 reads TGTGCCAGCAGCCAACAGACAGAAGGGGAGACCCAGTACTTC.

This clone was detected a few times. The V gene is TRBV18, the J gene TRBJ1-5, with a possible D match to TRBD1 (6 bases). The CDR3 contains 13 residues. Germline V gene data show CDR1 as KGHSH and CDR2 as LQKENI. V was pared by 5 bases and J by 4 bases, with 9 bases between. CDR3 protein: CASSDGQNQPQHF. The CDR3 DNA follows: TGTGCCAGCTCAGATGGACAGAATCAGCCCCAGCATTTT.

The DNA for the CDR3 is TGTGCCAGCAGCTACAGGGGGGTAGTTTCTTACGAGCAGTACTTC. As protein: CASSYRGVVSYEQYF. The rearrangement uses TRBV5-6 and TRBJ2-7, with 8 bases lining up with TRBD1. The V segment lost 3 bases and the J segment 4 bases; nucleotides outside the gene matches: 9. CDR3 length: 15 amino acids. Germline CDR1 SGHDT, CDR2 YYEEEE.

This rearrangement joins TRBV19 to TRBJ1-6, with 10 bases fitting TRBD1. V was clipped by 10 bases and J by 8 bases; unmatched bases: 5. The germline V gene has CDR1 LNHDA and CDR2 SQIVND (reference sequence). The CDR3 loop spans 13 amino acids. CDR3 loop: CATSTGGDSPLHF. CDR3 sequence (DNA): TGTGCCACCTCGACAGGGGGCGATTCACCCCTCCACTTT.

CDR3 nucleotide sequence: TGTGCCAGCAGCTTGTTCACTGCAACTAATGAAAAACTGTTTTTT. Encoded protein: CASSLFTATNEKLFF. The rearrangement joins TRBV5-6 to TRBJ1-4; no firm D call. From germline, CDR1 is SGHDT and CDR2 YYEEEE. There are 15 residues in the CDR3. Trimming stripped 1 base from V and 0 bases from J, with 7 bases between.

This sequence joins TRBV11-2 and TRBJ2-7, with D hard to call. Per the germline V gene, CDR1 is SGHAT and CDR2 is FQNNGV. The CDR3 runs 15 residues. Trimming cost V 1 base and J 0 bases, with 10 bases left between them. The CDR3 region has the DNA TGTGCCAGCAGCTTAGCGCCCCGGAGCTCCTACGAGCAGTACTTC. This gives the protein CASSLAPRSSYEQYF. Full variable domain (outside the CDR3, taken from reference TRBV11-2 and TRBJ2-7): EAGVAQSPRYKIIEKRQSVAFWCNPISGHATLYWYQQILGQGPKLLIQFQNNGVVDDSQLPKDRFSAERLKGVDSTLKIQPAKLEDSAVYLCASSLAPRSSYEQYFGPGTRLTVT.

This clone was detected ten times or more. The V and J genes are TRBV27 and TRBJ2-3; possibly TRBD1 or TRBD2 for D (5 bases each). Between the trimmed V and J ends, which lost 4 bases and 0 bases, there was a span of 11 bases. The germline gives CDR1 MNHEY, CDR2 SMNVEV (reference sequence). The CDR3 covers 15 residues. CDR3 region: CASSSGRRSTDTQYF. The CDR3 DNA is TGTGCCAGCAGTTCGGGACGCCGTAGCACAGATACGCAGTATTTT.

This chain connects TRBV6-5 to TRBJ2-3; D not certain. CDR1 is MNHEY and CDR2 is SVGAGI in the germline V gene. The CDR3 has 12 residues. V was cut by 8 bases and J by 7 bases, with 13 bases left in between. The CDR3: CASGRKDNTQYF. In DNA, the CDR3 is TGTGCCAGCGGACGCAAAGATAATACGCAGTATTTT.

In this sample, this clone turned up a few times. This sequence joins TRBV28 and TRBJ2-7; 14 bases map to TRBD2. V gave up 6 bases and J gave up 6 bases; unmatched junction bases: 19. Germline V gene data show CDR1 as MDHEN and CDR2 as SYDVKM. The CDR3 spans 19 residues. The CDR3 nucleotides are TGTGCCAGCAGCCTGACCGGGACTAGCGGGAGTTCCCACCTAGGCGAGCAGTACTTC. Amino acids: CASSLTGTSGSSHLGEQYF.